This TCR beta chain was identified during a study of blood T cells in healthy people across ages. General study points: With naive T cell percentage, TCR beta diversity showed a strong correlation. Across the age range, TCR beta diversity per million T cells fell in a roughly linear way.

From germline, CDR1 is SEHNR and CDR2 FQNEAQ (reference sequence). This CDR3 spans 12 amino acids. Trimming left V 0 bases short and J 5 bases short, with 5 bases between. On this clonotype: What it recognizes is unknown.

Alongside a J-beta primer mix, a sample-barcoded 5' primer served in a second PCR lasting roughly 7 to 11 cycles. TCRdb fed the 5' RACE reads into MiXCR, producing one record per CDR3 protein. The sample yields 1.5 million to 1.9 million distinct CDR3 sequences, roughly 43% seen once. The rearrangement uses TRBV7-9 and TRBJ2-7; no reliable D call. The clonotype comes from a woman aged 18 to 35 in good health. Sequencing used blood. CDR3 sequence: CASSLATDEQYF. In DNA form, the CDR3 reads TGTGCCAGCAGCTTAGCAACGGACGAGCAGTACTTC.